These T cell receptor beta chains were read from a single sample in a study of control samples from healthy donors and cancer patients. TCRdb's copy holds only in-frame clones and misses some; the assay was immunoSEQ multiplex PCR. Of roughly 120,000 clones in the sample, about 95% were seen once. The sample consisted of blood. The receptors were sampled from a man aged 25 to 40 in good health. Both conserved end residues are part of each CDR3. A D gene is named only where the DNA matches it firmly. Clone size appears in some rows only: once, few, many, or a class for an expanded clone.

CDR3 DNA: TGTGCCACCAGCAGAGTCCCGCGGGGGGGCCAAGAGACCCAGTACTTC
CDR3 protein: CATSRVPRGGQETQYF
J gene: TRBJ2-5
V gene: TRBV15
clone size: -
D gene: TRBD2

CDR3 DNA: TGTGCCAGCAGCTTGGGATCGGCTTACACCTTC
CDR3 protein: CASSLGSAYTF
J gene: TRBJ1-2
V gene: TRBV5-5
clone size: few
D gene: -

CDR3 DNA: TGTGCCAGCAGCCCGGCAAAAAGTCCCGGGGCCAACGTCCTGACTTTC
CDR3 protein: CASSPAKSPGANVLTF
J gene: TRBJ2-6
V gene: TRBV7-6
clone size: -
D gene: -

CDR3 DNA: TGTGCCAGCAGCTTAGTCGCAGGGTTTAGCACCGGGGAGCTGTTTTTT
CDR3 protein: CASSLVAGFSTGELFF
J gene: TRBJ2-2
V gene: TRBV7-2
clone size: -
D gene: -

CDR3 DNA: TGCGCCAGCAGCCAAGCCCAAGGTGGGGGACAGGGTCCCACTGGGGCCAACGTCCTGACTTTC
CDR3 protein: CASSQAQGGGQGPTGANVLTF
J gene: TRBJ2-6
V gene: TRBV4-3
clone size: -
D gene: TRBD1

CDR3 DNA: TGTGCCAGCAGCCCTCGGGGACAGGCGAACACCGGGGAGCTGTTTTTT
CDR3 protein: CASSPRGQANTGELFF
J gene: TRBJ2-2
V gene: TRBV3-1/TRBV3-2
clone size: -
D gene: TRBD1

CDR3 DNA: TGTGCTAGTGGTTTGGTACCCTCTAGGACAGGGGCGGTGAGGACTGAAGCTTTCTTT
CDR3 protein: CASGLVPSRTGAVRTEAFF
J gene: TRBJ1-1
V gene: TRBV12-5
clone size: -
D gene: TRBD1

CDR3 DNA: TGTGCCAGCAGCCTTACTAGTATCACCGGGGAGCTGTTTTTT
CDR3 protein: CASSLTSITGELFF
J gene: TRBJ2-2
V gene: TRBV7-3
clone size: -
D gene: -

CDR3 DNA: TGCGCCAGCAGCCCTGGGGGAGGACAGGTGATTGGCTACACCTTC
CDR3 protein: CASSPGGGQVIGYTF
J gene: TRBJ1-2
V gene: TRBV5-1
clone size: once
D gene: TRBD1

CDR3 DNA: TGTGCCATCAGTGGAACTCCAGGGGGAGGCACTGAAGCTTTCTTT
CDR3 protein: CAISGTPGGGTEAFF
J gene: TRBJ1-1
V gene: TRBV10-3
clone size: -
D gene: TRBD1

CDR3 DNA: TGCGCCAGCAGCCAGGGGGGGACAGAGACCTATGGCTACACCTTC
CDR3 protein: CASSQGGTETYGYTF
J gene: TRBJ1-2
V gene: TRBV5-1
clone size: -
D gene: TRBD1

CDR3 DNA: TGTGCCAGTACCCTTATAGGGGCTGCTAATGAAAAACTGTTTTTT
CDR3 protein: CASTLIGAANEKLFF
J gene: TRBJ1-4
V gene: TRBV19
clone size: -
D gene: -

CDR3 DNA: TGTGCCAGCAGCCCTCTAGAACAAGAGACCCAGTACTTC
CDR3 protein: CASSPLEQETQYF
J gene: TRBJ2-5
V gene: TRBV4-2
clone size: once
D gene: -

CDR3 DNA: TGTGCAAGTCGCTTAGAGGGGCGTAACTATGGCTACACCTTC
CDR3 protein: CASRLEGRNYGYTF
J gene: TRBJ1-2
V gene: TRBV12-2
clone size: -
D gene: -

CDR3 DNA: TGTGCCAGCAGCTTAGTTAAAGTACCCTACGAGCAGTACTTC
CDR3 protein: CASSLVKVPYEQYF
J gene: TRBJ2-7
V gene: TRBV7-9
clone size: -
D gene: -

CDR3 DNA: TGCGCCAGCAGCGGAAGGACACCTGAAGCTTTCTTT
CDR3 protein: CASSGRTPEAFF
J gene: TRBJ1-1
V gene: TRBV5-1
clone size: -
D gene: -

CDR3 DNA: TGTGCCAGCAACTCTGGTGGGGACAGGGGAGGGACAGATACGCAGTATTTT
CDR3 protein: CASNSGGDRGGTDTQYF
J gene: TRBJ2-3
V gene: TRBV21-1
clone size: -
D gene: -

CDR3 DNA: TGTGCCAGCAGCCCAACAGGGGGAGGGAACACTGAAGCTTTCTTT
CDR3 protein: CASSPTGGGNTEAFF
J gene: TRBJ1-1
V gene: TRBV7-8
clone size: -
D gene: TRBD1

CDR3 DNA: TGTGCCAGCAGCTTAGGACAATTCGTGGGCAGCAATCAGCCCCAGCATTTT
CDR3 protein: CASSLGQFVGSNQPQHF
J gene: TRBJ1-5
V gene: TRBV7-2
clone size: -
D gene: -

CDR3 DNA: TGTGCCAGCAGCCCGTGGACAGGTTCTAGCTCTGGAAACACCATATATTTT
CDR3 protein: CASSPWTGSSSGNTIYF
J gene: TRBJ1-3
V gene: TRBV7-2
clone size: -
D gene: TRBD1

CDR3 DNA: TGTGCCAGCAGCGTTCGGGCCGCGAGCAATCAGCCCCAGCATTTT
CDR3 protein: CASSVRAASNQPQHF
J gene: TRBJ1-5
V gene: TRBV7-2
clone size: -
D gene: -

CDR3 DNA: TGTGCCAGCAGCCGGGGAGCGAACACCGGGGAGCTGTTTTTT
CDR3 protein: CASSRGANTGELFF
J gene: TRBJ2-2
V gene: TRBV6-6
clone size: once
D gene: -

CDR3 DNA: TGTGCCAGCAGCGTAGCCGCAGCCGGGGAGCTGTTTTTT
CDR3 protein: CASSVAAAGELFF
J gene: TRBJ2-2
V gene: TRBV9
clone size: -
D gene: -